The rows below give T cell receptor beta chains drawn from one sample of a study of blood T cell repertoires in COVID-19. Only in-frame clones appear in the TCRdb table, and some are missing; sequencing was by immunoSEQ multiplex PCR. The data hold over 250,000 clones, with around nine tenths observed a single time. The sample consisted of peripheral blood. These receptors originate from a man aged 35 to 55 who had recovered from COVID-19. Each CDR3 is given with its conserved first and last residue. D genes are given only for firm matches. Clone size, where shown, is once, few, many, or a class for clones that have expanded.

clone_size,j_call,d_call,v_call,cdr3_nt,cdr3_aa
many,TRBJ2-1,NA,TRBV6-2/TRBV6-3,TGTGCCAGCAGTGCACAGGGAGAAGCTTACAATGAGCAGTTCTTC,CASSAQGEAYNEQFF
NA,TRBJ2-7,NA,TRBV18,TGTGCCAGCTCGTCGTCCTACGAGCAGTACTTC,CASSSSYEQYF
NA,TRBJ2-3,NA,TRBV12-1,TGTGCCAGCAGCTTCACCGGGACTAGAGCAATTCAAGGGGGGGATACGCAGTATTTT,CASSFTGTRAIQGGDTQYF
NA,TRBJ2-2,TRBD2,TRBV27,TGTGCCAGCAGTTCCCCCGAGACTAGCGGTGCGAACACCGGGGAGCTGTTTTTT,CASSSPETSGANTGELFF
NA,TRBJ2-7,NA,TRBV7-4,TGTGCCAGCAGCCCAAGACAGTGTAATTTCTCCTACGAGCAGTACTTC,CASSPRQCNFSYEQYF
NA,TRBJ2-2,NA,TRBV5-4,TGTGCCAGCAGCCCGCAGGGGTTTACCGGGGAGCTGTTTTTT,CASSPQGFTGELFF
NA,TRBJ2-3,NA,TRBV3-1/TRBV3-2,TGTGCCAGCAGCCAAGATGGCCGCCGTGCAGATACGCAGTATTTT,CASSQDGRRADTQYF
NA,TRBJ2-3,NA,TRBV11-2,TGTGCCAGCAGCTTAATACGGGGCACAGATACGCAGTATTTT,CASSLIRGTDTQYF
NA,TRBJ2-3,TRBD2,TRBV9,TGTGCCAGCAGCTTGGGACTAGCGAGCACAGATACGCAGTATTTT,CASSLGLASTDTQYF
NA,TRBJ2-1,NA,TRBV12-3/TRBV12-4,TGTGCCAGCACCAGGAGGGGTGGTGAGCAGTTCTTC,CASTRRGGEQFF
once,TRBJ2-3,NA,TRBV10-3,TGTGCCATCAGTGAGTCCAAATCGCGGGGCACAGATACGCAGTATTTT,CAISESKSRGTDTQYF
once,TRBJ2-7,TRBD2,TRBV13,TGTGCCAGCAGCTTAGGTCTAGCGGGGTTAGGTGAGCAGTACTTC,CASSLGLAGLGEQYF